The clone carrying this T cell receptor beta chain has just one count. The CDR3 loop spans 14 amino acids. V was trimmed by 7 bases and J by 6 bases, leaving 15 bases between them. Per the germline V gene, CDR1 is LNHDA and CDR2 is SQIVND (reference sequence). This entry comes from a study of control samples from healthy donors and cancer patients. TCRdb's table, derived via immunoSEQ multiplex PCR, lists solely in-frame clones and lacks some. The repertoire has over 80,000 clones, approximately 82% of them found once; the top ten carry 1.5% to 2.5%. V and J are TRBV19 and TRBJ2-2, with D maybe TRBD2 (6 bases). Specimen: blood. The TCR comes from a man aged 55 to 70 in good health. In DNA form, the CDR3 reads TGTGCCAGTATCGGGACTCCAGTGGCCGGGGAGCTGTTTTTT. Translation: CASIGTPVAGELFF.